This entry describes one TCR beta chain. Its antigen remains unidentified. The sample belongs to a study of graft-versus-host responses after intestinal transplantation. Across the study: Recipients were all induced with anti-thymocyte globulin, then given tacrolimus and steroids for around three years. Study-level results: Marrow from the recipient contained GvH clones, some of which had appeared first in ileum or blood.

Germline loops: CDR1 SGHAT, CDR2 FQDESV (reference sequence). The CDR3 is 14 residues long. V lost 2 bases, J lost 0 bases, and 7 bases lay in between. Clones were read by immunoSEQ multiplex PCR, and TCRdb kept only the in-frame ones, dropping some. Here the sample spans 75,000 to 90,000 clones, about 88% being singletons. This receptor was taken from a human donor who received an intestinal transplant. The source was unstimulated CD4+ T cells sorted from spleen or lymph node cells, collected before intestinal transplant. This chain connects TRBV11-1 to TRBJ1-1, with a tentative D call TRBD1 (5 bases). The CDR3 nucleotides are TGTGCCAGCAGCTTAAGACAGCTGAACACTGAAGCTTTCTTT. This sequence encodes CASSLRQLNTEAFF.